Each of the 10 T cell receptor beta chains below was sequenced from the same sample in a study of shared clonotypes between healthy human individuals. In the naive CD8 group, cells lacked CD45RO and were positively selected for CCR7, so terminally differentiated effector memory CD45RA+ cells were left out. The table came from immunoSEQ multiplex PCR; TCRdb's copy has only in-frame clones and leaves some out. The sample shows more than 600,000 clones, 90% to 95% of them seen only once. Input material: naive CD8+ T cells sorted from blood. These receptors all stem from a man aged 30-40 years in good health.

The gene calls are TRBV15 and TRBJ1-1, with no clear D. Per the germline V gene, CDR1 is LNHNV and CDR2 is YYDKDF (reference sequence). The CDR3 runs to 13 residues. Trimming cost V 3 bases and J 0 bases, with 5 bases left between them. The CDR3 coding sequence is TGTGCCACCAGCAGGGCGTTGAACACTGAAGCTTTCTTT. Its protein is CATSRALNTEAFF.

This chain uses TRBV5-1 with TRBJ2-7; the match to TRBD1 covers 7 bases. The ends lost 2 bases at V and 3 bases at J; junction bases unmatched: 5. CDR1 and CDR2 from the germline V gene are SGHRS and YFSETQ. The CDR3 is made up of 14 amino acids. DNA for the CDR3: TGCGCCAGCAGCTTTTTTACAGGGGACTACGAGCAGTACTTC. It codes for CASSFFTGDYEQYF.

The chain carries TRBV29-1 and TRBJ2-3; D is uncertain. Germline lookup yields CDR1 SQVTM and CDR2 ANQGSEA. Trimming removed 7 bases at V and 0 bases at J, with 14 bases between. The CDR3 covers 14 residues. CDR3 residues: CSGNLVSSTDTQYF. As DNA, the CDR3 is TGCAGCGGGAATCTCGTATCTAGCACAGATACGCAGTATTTT.

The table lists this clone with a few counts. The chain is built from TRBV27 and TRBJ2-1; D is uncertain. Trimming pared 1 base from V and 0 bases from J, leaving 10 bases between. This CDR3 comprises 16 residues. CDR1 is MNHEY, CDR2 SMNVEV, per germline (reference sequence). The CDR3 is CASSLYTDSSYNEQFF. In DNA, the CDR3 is TGTGCCAGCAGTTTATATACGGATAGCTCCTACAATGAGCAGTTCTTC.

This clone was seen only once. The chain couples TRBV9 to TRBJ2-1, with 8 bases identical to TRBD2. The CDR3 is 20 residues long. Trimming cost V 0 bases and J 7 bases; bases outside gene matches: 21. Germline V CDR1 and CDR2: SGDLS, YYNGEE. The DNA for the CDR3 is TGTGCCAGCAGCGTAGCTACAACTAGCGGACGAGAGGGGAATGGGAATGAGCAGTTCTTC. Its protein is CASSVATTSGREGNGNEQFF.

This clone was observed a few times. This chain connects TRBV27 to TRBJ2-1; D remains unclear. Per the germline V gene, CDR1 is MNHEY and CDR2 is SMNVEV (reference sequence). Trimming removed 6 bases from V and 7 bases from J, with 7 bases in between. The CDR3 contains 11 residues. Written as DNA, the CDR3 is TGTGCCAGCAGCAATTGGAATGAGCAGTTCTTC. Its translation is CASSNWNEQFF.

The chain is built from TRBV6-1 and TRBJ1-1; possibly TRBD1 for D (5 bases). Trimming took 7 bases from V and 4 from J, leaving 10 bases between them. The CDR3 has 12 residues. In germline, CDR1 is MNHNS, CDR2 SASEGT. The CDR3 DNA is TGTGCCAGCACCCTGGGGGTCACTGAAGCTTTCTTT. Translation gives CASTLGVTEAFF.

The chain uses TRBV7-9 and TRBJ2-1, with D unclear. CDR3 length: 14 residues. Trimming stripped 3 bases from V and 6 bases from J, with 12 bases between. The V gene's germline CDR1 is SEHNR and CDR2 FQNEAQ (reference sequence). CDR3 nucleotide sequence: TGTGCCAGCAGCTTGGGCGCGACTCCCAATGAGCAGTTCTTC. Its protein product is CASSLGATPNEQFF. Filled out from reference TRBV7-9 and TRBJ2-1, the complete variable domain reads DTGVSQNPRHKITKRGQNVTFRCDPISEHNRLYWYRQTLGQGPEFLTYFQNEAQLEKSRLLSDRFSAERPKGSFSTLEIQRTEQGDSAMYLCASSLGATPNEQFFGPGTRLTVL.

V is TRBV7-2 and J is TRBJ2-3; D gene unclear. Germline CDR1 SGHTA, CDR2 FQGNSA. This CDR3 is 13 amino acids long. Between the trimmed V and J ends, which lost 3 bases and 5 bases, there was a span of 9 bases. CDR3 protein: CASSFSVGDTQYF. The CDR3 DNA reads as TGTGCCAGCAGCTTCAGCGTCGGAGATACGCAGTATTTT.

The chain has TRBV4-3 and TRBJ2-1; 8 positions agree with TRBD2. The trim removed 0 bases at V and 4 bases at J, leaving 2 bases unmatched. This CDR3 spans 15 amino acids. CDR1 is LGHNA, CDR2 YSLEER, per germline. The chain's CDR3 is CASSQEREVYNEQFF. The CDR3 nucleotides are TGCGCCAGCAGCCAAGAGCGGGAGGTTTACAATGAGCAGTTCTTC.